Below, 5 T cell receptor beta chains from the same sample are listed, as sequenced in a study of metastatic and nonmetastatic thyroid tumors. Each patient came to thyroid surgery without any prior treatment (of any kind). TCRdb re-clonotyped the PCR reads via MiXCR. The sample has 20,000 or so clones; 22% are singletons. Sequenced: tumor tissue. These receptors were collected from a female donor with papillary thyroid cancer or a benign thyroid nodule (not recorded which). Some clones in this sample may be carry-over from other donors' samples.

The V and J genes are TRBV25-1 and TRBJ2-3; TRBD2 is a possible D gene (6 bases). This CDR3 is built from 13 residues. The germline CDR1 and CDR2 sequences are MGHDK and SYGVNS. Trimming cost V 2 bases and J 9 bases, with 12 bases left between them. The CDR3 region has the DNA TGTGCCAGCAGTGAAGTAGCGGAAGACACGCAGTATTTT. Amino acid sequence: CASSEVAEDTQYF.

This clone was seen only a few times. The V gene is TRBV20-1, the J gene TRBJ1-6, with D possibly matching TRBD1 (6 bases). V shed 1 base and J shed 10 bases, with 11 bases lying between them. CDR1 is DFQATT, CDR2 SNEGSKA, per germline (reference sequence). The CDR3 is 13 amino acids. The CDR3 loop reads CSARGRGYSPLHF. The CDR3 region has the DNA TGCAGTGCTAGAGGCAGGGGTTACTCACCCCTCCACTTT.

V usage is TRBV6-1 and J usage is TRBJ1-2; D is possibly TRBD1 (6 bases). The CDR3 consists of 13 residues. Germline V gives CDR1 MNHNS, CDR2 SASEGT. Trimming removed 6 bases at V and 4 bases at J, with 12 bases between. Written as DNA, the CDR3 is TGTGCCAGCAGAGGGAGGGGGAGCTATGGCTACACCTTC. Amino acid sequence: CASRGRGSYGYTF.

This sequence joins TRBV5-1 and TRBJ2-2; possibly TRBD2 for D (6 bases). The V and J ends lost 7 bases and 8 bases respectively, with 12 bases between them. The germline V gene has CDR1 SGHRS and CDR2 YFSETQ. The CDR3 sequence is 12 residues long. CDR3 residues: CASGGTGGELFF. As DNA, the CDR3 is TGCGCCAGCGGCGGGACGGGAGGGGAGCTGTTTTTT.

This clone occurred once. The chain couples TRBV11-2 to TRBJ2-7, with 11 bases matching TRBD2. The CDR3 consists of 16 residues. Trimming at V came to 0 bases and at J to 3 bases, leaving 4 bases not matched to a gene. CDR1 and CDR2 from the germline V gene are SGHAT and FQNNGV. The CDR3 sequence is CASSLEGTSGLYEQYF. The DNA for the CDR3 is TGTGCCAGCAGCTTAGAAGGGACTAGCGGTCTCTACGAGCAGTACTTC.